Following are 27 T cell receptor beta chains from one sample sequenced in a study of T cells in women clearing cervical HPV infection. The table came from immunoSEQ multiplex PCR; TCRdb's copy has only in-frame clones and leaves some out. The listing records about 20,000 clones. Specimen: blood buffy coat. These receptor sequences come from a woman between 18 and 69 years old with a cervical HPV16 infection that either progressed to CIN3+ or cleared (not recorded which).

On this clone itself: Sequencing ends 3 residues short of the CDR3 end; the germline J gene provides the rest. The gene calls are TRBV19 and TRBJ1-6; 9 bases fit TRBD1. V shed 5 bases, J shed 7 bases, and the junction held 6 bases outside the gene matches. The CDR3 is 15 residues long. CDR1 and CDR2 from the germline V gene are LNHDA and SQIVND (reference sequence). Partial CDR3 DNA: TGTGCCAGTAGTCTTCTACAGGGGGCGAATTCACCC. This gives the protein CASSLLQGANSP. The complete CDR3 reads CASSLLQGANSPLHF.

Remarks on this clone: The CDR3 end lies 3 residues beyond the end of the read and is filled in from the germline J gene. The chain combines TRBV20-1 with TRBJ2-5, with D possibly being TRBD1 (6 bases). The CDR3 is 13 residues long. CDR1 and CDR2 (germline): DFQATT, SNEGSKA (reference sequence). Trimming cost V 5 bases and J 1 base, with 11 bases left between them. Partial CDR3 DNA: TGCAGTGCTCCGGGACAAGGCCAAGAGACC. Its protein is CSAPGQGQET. The full CDR3 reads CSAPGQGQETQYF.

A note on this clone: The DNA ends 3 residues before the CDR3 does, and the rest of the CDR3 is filled in from the germline J gene. The V and J genes are TRBV5-6 and TRBJ2-3, with D tentatively TRBD1 (5 bases). Germline CDR1 SGHDT, CDR2 YYEEEE. The CDR3 extends over 12 amino acids. This CDR3 is CATGQPQETQYF. Partial CDR3 DNA: TGTGCCACCGGACAACCCCAAGAGACG.

Of note for this clone: The observed sequence ends 3 residues before the CDR3 terminus, with the missing tail filled in from the germline J gene. J is TRBJ1-2 and V is TRBV30; D is uncertain. V dropped 0 bases and J dropped 4 bases, with 15 bases sitting between them. The CDR3 is 15 amino acids. Germline lookup yields CDR1 GTSNPN and CDR2 SVGIG (reference sequence). CDR3 DNA (partial): TGTGCCTGGAGTGTACTACCGGGTACCTCCTATGGC. It codes for CAWSVLPGTSYG. The whole CDR3 sequence is CAWSVLPGTSYGYTF.

A remark on this clone: Read data end 3 residues before the CDR3 end; the end is taken from the germline J gene. This sequence joins TRBV7-2 and TRBJ1-2, with TRBD1 identical over 8 bases. Germline-derived CDR1 and CDR2 are SGHTA and FQGNSA. The CDR3 covers 15 residues. The sequenced part of the CDR3 DNA is TGTGCCAGCAGCGCCCGGACAGGGATGTTTGAAGGC. Amino acid sequence: CASSARTGMFEG. The complete CDR3 protein is CASSARTGMFEGYTF.

With respect to this clone: Read data end 3 residues before the CDR3 end; the end is taken from the germline J gene. The V and J genes are TRBV5-1 and TRBJ1-4; no clear D. With 2 bases removed from V and 4 bases from J, the gap between germline ends came to 6 bases. This CDR3 is built from 13 residues. Germline V CDR1 and CDR2: SGHRS, YFSETQ. The CDR3: CASSFSVNEKLFF. CDR3 bases read: TGCGCCAGCAGCTTTTCCGTTAATGAAAAA.

A remark on this clone: From the germline J gene comes the end of the CDR3, since the read stops 3 residues before it. The chain is built from TRBV18 and TRBJ1-5; 9 bases line up with TRBD1. Germline CDR1 reads KGHSH; CDR2 reads LQKENI. The ends lost 3 bases at V and 4 bases at J; junction bases unmatched: 1. The CDR3 totals 14 residues. The part of the CDR3 DNA that was read is TGTGCCAGCTCACCGGGGACAGGGAATCAGCCC. Encoded protein: CASSPGTGNQP. The complete CDR3 sequence is CASSPGTGNQPQHF.

Details on this clone: The sequence runs out 3 residues before the end of the CDR3; the remainder is reconstructed from the germline J gene. The gene calls are TRBV6-2 or TRBV6-3 and TRBJ2-3; 7 bases align to TRBD1. CDR3 length: 12 amino acids. Germline-derived CDR1 and CDR2 are MNHEY and SVGEGT. The CDR3 region is CASSLTGETQYF. CDR3 bases read: TGTGCCAGCAGCCTAACAGGGGAGACG.

Partial CDR3 DNA: TGCGCCAGCAGCGACCTTCGGGACAGGACAAAAGAGACG. Its translation: CASSDLRDRTKET. The full CDR3 protein is CASSDLRDRTKETQYF. This chain links TRBV5-1 with TRBJ2-3; 8 positions agree with TRBD1. The read ends 3 residues before the CDR3 terminus; that terminus is restored from the germline J gene. Germline CDR1 SGHRS, CDR2 YFSETQ. CDR3 length equals 16 residues.

The DNA read from the CDR3 is TGTGCCAGTAGTATCCCCCAGGGGGATCGGAACACTGAA. This encodes CASSIPQGDRNTE. In full, the CDR3 is CASSIPQGDRNTEAFF. V is TRBV19 and J is TRBJ1-1, with TRBD1 identical over 7 bases. The read ends 3 residues early relative to the CDR3; the germline J gene fills the gap. J lost 1 base, V lost 3 bases, and 8 bases had no gene match. The V gene's germline CDR1 is LNHDA and CDR2 SQIVND (reference sequence). There are 16 residues in the CDR3.

Worth noting for this clone: The sequence runs out 3 residues before the end of the CDR3; the remainder is reconstructed from the germline J gene. The chain combines TRBV4-1 with TRBJ2-1, with D tentatively TRBD2 (6 bases). Trimming removed 3 bases from V and 8 bases from J, with 14 bases in between. The CDR3 sequence is 14 residues long. Germline CDR1 and CDR2: MGHRA and YSYEKL. The covered CDR3 bases are TGCGCCAGCAGCCAGTTTAGACTAGTCGATGAG. It codes for CASSQFRLVDE. The full-length CDR3 reads as CASSQFRLVDEQFF.

CDR3 DNA, as far as it was read: TGTGCCAGCAGTTTACGGACAACAGGGGATTTTTGGAACACTGAA. Translation: CASSLRTTGDFWNTE. The whole CDR3 is CASSLRTTGDFWNTEAFF. The V gene is TRBV28, the J gene TRBJ1-1, with 7 bases fitting TRBD1. The read ends 3 residues shy of where the CDR3 ends; the end is completed using the germline J gene. CDR3 length equals 18 residues. Trimming removed 2 bases from V and 1 base from J; junction bases left unmatched: 13. In germline, CDR1 is MDHEN, CDR2 SYDVKM.

On this clone: The missing CDR3 end, 3 residues past where the read stops, is filled in from the germline J gene. The V call is TRBV13, the J call TRBJ1-2; 7 nucleotides align to TRBD1. CDR1 PRHDT and CDR2 FYEKMQ come from the germline V gene (reference sequence). The CDR3 extends over 15 amino acids. The sequenced part of the CDR3 DNA is TGTGCCAGCAGCGCCTTGGAGGGGGCTGGCAATGAC. Encoded protein: CASSALEGAGND. From start to end, the CDR3 is CASSALEGAGNDYTF.

In the case of this clone: The read ends 3 residues before the CDR3 terminus; that terminus is restored from the germline J gene. V and J are TRBV11-1 and TRBJ2-5; weak D call: TRBD2 (7 bases). Between the trimmed V and J ends, which lost 3 bases and 5 bases, there was a span of 13 bases. The germline V gene has CDR1 SGHAT and CDR2 FQDESV (reference sequence). The CDR3 covers 14 residues. The covered CDR3 bases are TGTGCCAGCAGCTTCACGGGGGGCTTTGAGACC. Protein sequence: CASSFTGGFET. The entire CDR3 sequence reads CASSFTGGFETQYF.

On this clone itself: Its ends do not fully match the called genes, so a read error is possible. The read ends 3 residues shy of where the CDR3 ends; the end is completed using the germline J gene. V gene TRBV20-1 combines with J gene TRBJ2-2, with a tentative D call TRBD2 (7 bases). Germline loops: CDR1 DFQATT, CDR2 SNEGSKA (reference sequence). The CDR3 contains 16 residues. CDR3 region: CSAREWGAGGNSPLFF. The sequenced part of the CDR3 DNA is TGCAGTGCCAGAGAATGGGGGGCCGGGGGGAATTCACCG.

On this clone itself: The read stops 3 residues short of the end of the CDR3; the missing end is completed from the germline J gene. V gene TRBV5-1 combines with J gene TRBJ1-1; tentative D call: TRBD1 (5 bases). Trimming stripped 0 bases from V and 1 base from J, with 13 bases between. CDR1 is SGHRS, CDR2 YFSETQ, per germline. The CDR3 sequence is 16 residues long. This chain's CDR3 is CASSLAPGRRNTEAFF. The CDR3 DNA, read in part, is TGCGCCAGCAGCTTGGCCCCAGGGAGGAGGAACACTGAA.

To note about this clone: The read falls 3 residues short of the CDR3 end, and the missing part is taken from the germline J gene. The chain recombines TRBV5-4 with TRBJ2-1; the match to TRBD2 covers 12 bases. This CDR3 is 15 amino acids long. Germline CDR1 SGHNT, CDR2 YYREEE (reference sequence). Trimming took 5 bases from V and 4 from J; bases not matched to a gene: 4. Partial CDR3 DNA: TGTGCCAGCAGTTCTAGCGGGGGGGTATACAATGAG. Translation: CASSSSGGVYNE. In full, the CDR3 is CASSSSGGVYNEQFF.

As for this clone: The read is 3 residues too short to cover the CDR3 end, so that end is filled in from the germline J gene. The chain recombines TRBV19 with TRBJ2-7, with 11 bases aligning to TRBD1. V trimming: 7 bases; J trimming: 0 bases; junction bases outside the gene matches: 2. The CDR3 has 14 amino acids. Looked up from germline, CDR1 is LNHDA and CDR2 is SQIVND (reference sequence). This chain's CDR3 is CASTGTGGSYEQYF. The DNA read from the CDR3 is TGTGCCAGTACCGGGACAGGGGGCTCCTACGAG.

Points on this clone: Compared with germline, one end of the junction differs, possibly owing to a read error. The DNA ends 3 residues before the CDR3 does, and the rest of the CDR3 is filled in from the germline J gene. Other DNA sequences from this sample encode an identical CDR3 as well. The chain couples TRBV7-2 to TRBJ1-3, with 8 bases aligning to TRBD1. Per germline, CDR1 SGHTA and CDR2 FQGNSA. This CDR3 spans 13 amino acids. The CDR3 is CASSRDRRNTIYF. Incomplete CDR3 DNA: TGTGCCAGCAGCCGGGACAGGAGAAACACG.

Details on this clone: The read ends 3 residues early relative to the CDR3; the germline J gene fills the gap. The chain links TRBV7-9 to TRBJ2-1, with D perhaps being TRBD1 or TRBD2 (5 bases each). This CDR3 has 12 residues. Deletions cut 5 bases from V and 9 bases from J, with 11 bases between. Per germline, CDR1 SEHNR and CDR2 FQNEAQ (reference sequence). The CDR3 sequence is CASSPRETEQFF. The DNA read from the CDR3 is TGTGCCAGCAGCCCCAGGGAGACTGAG.

A word on this clone: The read falls 3 residues short of the CDR3 end, and the missing part is taken from the germline J gene. The chain joins TRBV20-1 to TRBJ2-1; no definite D call. V lost 4 bases, J lost 4 bases, and 17 bases lay in between. The CDR3 length is 15 residues. Germline CDR1 reads DFQATT; CDR2 reads SNEGSKA (reference sequence). The CDR3 bases that were read are TGCAGTGCTAACCGGTTAGCCGGTCCTTACAATGAG. Translation: CSANRLAGPYNE. The CDR3 in full is CSANRLAGPYNEQFF.

With respect to this clone: With the read ending 3 residues before the CDR3 end, the germline J gene is used to fill in that end. This chain uses TRBV7-2 with TRBJ2-3; TRBD2 might be the D (6 bases). CDR1 is SGHTA, CDR2 FQGNSA, per germline. The CDR3 covers 15 residues. CDR3 sequence reads: CASSLSGGKRQTQYF. The CDR3 DNA, read in part, is TGTGCCAGCAGCTTATCAGGCGGGAAGCGGCAGACG.

To note about this clone: The read ends 3 residues before the CDR3 terminus; that terminus is restored from the germline J gene. The chain couples TRBV30 to TRBJ2-2; D possibly corresponds to TRBD1 (6 bases). The germline V gene encodes CDR1 GTSNPN and CDR2 SVGIG (reference sequence). This CDR3 is built from 13 residues. The chain's CDR3 is CAWNYRVESPLFF. CDR3 bases read: TGTGCCTGGAATTACAGGGTGGAATCACCG.

Of note for this clone: The read terminates 3 residues ahead of where the CDR3 ends, so the germline J gene completes it. The chain carries TRBV19 and TRBJ1-4; tentatively, D is TRBD1 (5 bases). The CDR3 totals 17 residues. Germline-derived CDR1 and CDR2 are LNHDA and SQIVND (reference sequence). The sequenced CDR3 bases are TGTGCCAGTAGTATGGGCCTAGCGTCCTTTGGGGCCAACGTA. Its translation is CASSMGLASFGANV. The CDR3 as a whole reads CASSMGLASFGANVLFF.

Concerning this clone: The read is 3 residues too short to cover the CDR3 end, so that end is filled in from the germline J gene. This chain joins TRBV7-3 and TRBJ2-3; TRBD2 aligns across 12 bases. Losses at the gene ends were 2 bases for V and 4 bases for J; bases not matched to a gene: 1. CDR3 length: 15 amino acids. Per the germline V gene, CDR1 is SGHTA and CDR2 is FQGTGA. CDR3: CASSLLAGGPDTQYF. The sequenced part of the CDR3 DNA is TGTGCCAGCAGCTTACTAGCGGGGGGGCCAGATACG.

About this clone itself: The read comes to an end 3 residues before the CDR3 does, leaving the germline J gene to fill in the end. The V call is TRBV20-1, the J call TRBJ2-3, with 7 bases identical to TRBD2. This CDR3 has 15 residues. The germline CDR1 and CDR2 sequences are DFQATT and SNEGSKA (reference sequence). Losses at the gene ends were 5 bases for V and 4 bases for J; bases not matched to a gene: 12. CDR3 sequence: CSAGVWGGIADTQYF. The CDR3 DNA, read in part, is TGCAGTGCTGGAGTATGGGGGGGGATTGCAGATACG.

Concerning this clone: The observed sequence ends 3 residues before the CDR3 terminus, with the missing tail filled in from the germline J gene. V is TRBV6-2 or TRBV6-3 and J is TRBJ1-5; D possibly corresponds to TRBD1 (5 bases). The CDR3 is 13 amino acids. The V end was cut by 6 bases, the J end by 1 base, with 7 bases between. Germline V gives CDR1 MNHEY, CDR2 SVGEGT. Incomplete CDR3 DNA: TGTGCCAGCAGGGGGCCCAGCAATCAGCCC. Its translation: CASRGPSNQP. The full CDR3 protein is CASRGPSNQPQHF.